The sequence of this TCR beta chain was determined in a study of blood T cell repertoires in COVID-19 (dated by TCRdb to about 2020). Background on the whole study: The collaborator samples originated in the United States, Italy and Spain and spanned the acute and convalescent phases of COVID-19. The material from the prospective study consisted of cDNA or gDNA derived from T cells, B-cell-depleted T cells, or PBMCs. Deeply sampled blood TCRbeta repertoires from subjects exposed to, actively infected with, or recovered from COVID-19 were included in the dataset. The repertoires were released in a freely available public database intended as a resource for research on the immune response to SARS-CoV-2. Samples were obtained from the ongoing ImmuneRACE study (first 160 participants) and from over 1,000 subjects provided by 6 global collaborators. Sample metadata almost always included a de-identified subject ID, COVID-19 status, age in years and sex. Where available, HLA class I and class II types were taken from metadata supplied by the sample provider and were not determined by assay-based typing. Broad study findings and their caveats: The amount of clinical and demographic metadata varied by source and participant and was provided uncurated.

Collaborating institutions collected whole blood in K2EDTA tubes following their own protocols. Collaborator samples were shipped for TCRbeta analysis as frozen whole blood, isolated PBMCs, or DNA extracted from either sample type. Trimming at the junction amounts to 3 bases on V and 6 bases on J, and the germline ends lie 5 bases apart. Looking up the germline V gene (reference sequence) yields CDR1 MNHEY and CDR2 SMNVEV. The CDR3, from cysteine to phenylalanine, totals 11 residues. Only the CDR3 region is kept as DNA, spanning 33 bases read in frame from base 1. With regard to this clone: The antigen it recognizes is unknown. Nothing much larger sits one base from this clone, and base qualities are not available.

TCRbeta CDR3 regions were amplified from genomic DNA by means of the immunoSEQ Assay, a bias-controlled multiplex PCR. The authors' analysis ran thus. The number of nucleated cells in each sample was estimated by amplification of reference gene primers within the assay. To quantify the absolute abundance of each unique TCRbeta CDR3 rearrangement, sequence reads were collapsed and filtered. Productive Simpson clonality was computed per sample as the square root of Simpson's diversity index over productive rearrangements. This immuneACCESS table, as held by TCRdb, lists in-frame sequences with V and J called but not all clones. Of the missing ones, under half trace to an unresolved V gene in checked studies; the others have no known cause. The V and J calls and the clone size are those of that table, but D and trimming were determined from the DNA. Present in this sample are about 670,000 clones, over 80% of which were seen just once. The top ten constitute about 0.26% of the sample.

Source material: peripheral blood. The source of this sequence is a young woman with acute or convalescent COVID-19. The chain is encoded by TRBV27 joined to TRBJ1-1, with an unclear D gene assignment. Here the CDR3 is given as CASSFGAEAFF. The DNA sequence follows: TGTGCCAGCAGTTTCGGGGCTGAAGCTTTCTTT.